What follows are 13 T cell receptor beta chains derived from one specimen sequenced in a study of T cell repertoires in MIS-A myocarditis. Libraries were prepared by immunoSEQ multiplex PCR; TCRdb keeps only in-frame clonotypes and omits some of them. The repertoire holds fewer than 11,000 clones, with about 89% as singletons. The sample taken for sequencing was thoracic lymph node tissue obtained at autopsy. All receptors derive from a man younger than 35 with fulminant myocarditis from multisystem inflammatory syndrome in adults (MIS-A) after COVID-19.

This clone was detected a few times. The CDR3 nucleotides read TGTGCCTGGAGTCTCGAGGGACGCAATAACTATGGCTACACCTTC. Translation gives CAWSLEGRNNYGYTF. The V and J genes are TRBV30 and TRBJ1-2; tentatively, D is TRBD1 (5 bases). This CDR3 comprises 15 residues. The germline CDR1 and CDR2 sequences are GTSNPN and SVGIG (reference sequence). Trimming shortened V by 2 bases and J by 1 base, and 14 bases separated the two germline ends.

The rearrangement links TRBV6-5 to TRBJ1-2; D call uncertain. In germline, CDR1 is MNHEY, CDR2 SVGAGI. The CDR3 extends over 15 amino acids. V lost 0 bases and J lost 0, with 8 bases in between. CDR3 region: CASSYSSRTNYGYTF. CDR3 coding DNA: TGTGCCAGCAGTTACTCGAGCCGGACTAACTATGGCTACACCTTC.

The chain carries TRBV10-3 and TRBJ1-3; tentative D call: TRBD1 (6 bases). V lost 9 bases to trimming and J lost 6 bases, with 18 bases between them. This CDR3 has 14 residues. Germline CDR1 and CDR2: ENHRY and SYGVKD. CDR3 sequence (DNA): TGTGCCATATCGCCGCCGGGGGGCCCAAACACCATATATTTT. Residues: CAISPPGGPNTIYF.

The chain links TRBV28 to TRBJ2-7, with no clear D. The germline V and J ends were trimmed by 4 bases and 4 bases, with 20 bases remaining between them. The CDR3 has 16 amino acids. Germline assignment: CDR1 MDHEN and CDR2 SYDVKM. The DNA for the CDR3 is TGTGCCAGCAGTTCCATTTTGGTCCGTAGGCAATACGAGCAGTACTTC. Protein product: CASSSILVRRQYEQYF.

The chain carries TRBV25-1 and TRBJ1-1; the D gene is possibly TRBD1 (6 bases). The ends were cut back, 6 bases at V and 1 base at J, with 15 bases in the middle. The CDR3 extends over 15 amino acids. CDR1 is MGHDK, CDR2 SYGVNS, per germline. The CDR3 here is CASRDTGWSNTEAFF. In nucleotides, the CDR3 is TGTGCCAGCAGGGATACAGGGTGGTCGAACACTGAAGCTTTCTTT.

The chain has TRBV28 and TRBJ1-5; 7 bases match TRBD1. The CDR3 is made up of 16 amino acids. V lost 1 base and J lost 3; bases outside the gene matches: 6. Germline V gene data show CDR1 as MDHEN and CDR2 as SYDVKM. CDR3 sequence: CASSLYNDRDNQPQHF. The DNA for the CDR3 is TGTGCCAGCAGTTTATATAACGACAGGGACAATCAGCCCCAGCATTTT.

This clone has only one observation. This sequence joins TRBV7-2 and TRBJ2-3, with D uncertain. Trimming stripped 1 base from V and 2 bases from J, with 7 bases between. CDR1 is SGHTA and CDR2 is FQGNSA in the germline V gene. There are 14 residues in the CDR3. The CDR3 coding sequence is TGTGCCAGCAGCTTAGGTTTCACCACAGATACGCAGTATTTT. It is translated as CASSLGFTTDTQYF.

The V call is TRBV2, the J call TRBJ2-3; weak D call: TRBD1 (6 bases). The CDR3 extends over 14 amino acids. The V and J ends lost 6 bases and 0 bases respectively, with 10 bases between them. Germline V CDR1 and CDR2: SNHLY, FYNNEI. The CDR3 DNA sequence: TGTGCCAGCAGATGGACAGCCAGCACAGATACGCAGTATTTT. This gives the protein CASRWTASTDTQYF.

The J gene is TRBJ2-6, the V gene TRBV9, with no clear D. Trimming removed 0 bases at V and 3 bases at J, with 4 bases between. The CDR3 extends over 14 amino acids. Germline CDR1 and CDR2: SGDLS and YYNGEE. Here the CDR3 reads CASSVGGGANVLTF. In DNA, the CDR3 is TGTGCCAGCAGCGTAGGAGGTGGGGCCAACGTCCTGACTTTC.

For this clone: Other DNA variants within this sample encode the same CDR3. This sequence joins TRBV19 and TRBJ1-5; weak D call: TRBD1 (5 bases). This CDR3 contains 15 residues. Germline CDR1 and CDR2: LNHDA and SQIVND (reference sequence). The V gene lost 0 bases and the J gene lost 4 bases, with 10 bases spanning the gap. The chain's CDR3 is CASSIDDSSNQPQHF. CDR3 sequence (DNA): TGTGCCAGTAGTATAGATGACAGTTCAAATCAGCCCCAGCATTTT.

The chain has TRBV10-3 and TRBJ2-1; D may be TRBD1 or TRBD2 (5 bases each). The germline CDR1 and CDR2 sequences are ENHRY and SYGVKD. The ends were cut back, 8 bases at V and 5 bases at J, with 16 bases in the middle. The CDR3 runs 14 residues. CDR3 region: CAILRDGSNNEQFF. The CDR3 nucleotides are TGTGCCATCCTAAGGGACGGATCTAACAATGAGCAGTTCTTC.

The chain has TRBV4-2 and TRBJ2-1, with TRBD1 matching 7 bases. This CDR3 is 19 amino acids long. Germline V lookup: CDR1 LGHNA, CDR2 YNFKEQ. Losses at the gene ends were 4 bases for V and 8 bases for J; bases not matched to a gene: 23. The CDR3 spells CASSLKKVDRNSWVHEQFF. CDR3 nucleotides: TGTGCCAGCAGCCTAAAAAAGGTGGACAGGAATTCCTGGGTGCATGAGCAGTTCTTC.

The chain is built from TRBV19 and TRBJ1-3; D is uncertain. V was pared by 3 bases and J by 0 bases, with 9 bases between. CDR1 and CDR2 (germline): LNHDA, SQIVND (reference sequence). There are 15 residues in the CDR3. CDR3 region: CASSILAISGNTIYF. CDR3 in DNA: TGTGCCAGTAGTATTTTGGCTATCTCTGGAAACACCATATATTTT. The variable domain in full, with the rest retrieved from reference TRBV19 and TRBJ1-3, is DGGITQSPKYLFRKEGQNVTLSCEQNLNHDAMYWYRQDPGQGLRLIYYSQIVNDFQKGDIAEGYSVSREKKESFPLTVTSAQKNPTAFYLCASSILAISGNTIYFGEGSWLTVV.